This T cell receptor (beta chain) was sequenced during a study of cytomegalovirus exposure and HLA in healthy donors. Germline CDR1 SGHTA, CDR2 FQGNSA. This CDR3 contains 17 residues. The ends lost 4 bases at V and 5 bases at J; junction bases unmatched: 12. PCR used 60 Vbeta primers and 13 Jbeta primers. The data were produced by immunoSEQ multiplex PCR, yet TCRdb's version contains in-frame clones alone and is incomplete. The repertoire holds about 200,000 clones, with around 84% as singletons. V and J are TRBV7-2 and TRBJ2-3, with 10 bases fitting TRBD2. The source material was PBMCs. The receptor comes from a woman under 30 in good health and CMV-seronegative. The CDR3 region is CASSSPGRAGGRDTQYF. The CDR3 DNA reads TGTGCCAGCAGCTCTCCTGGCCGAGCGGGAGGGAGAGATACGCAGTATTTT. Full variable domain (missing parts from reference TRBV7-2 and TRBJ2-3): GAGVSQSPSNKVTEKGKDVELRCDPISGHTALYWYRQSLGQGLEFLIYFQGNSAPDKSGLPSDRFSAERTGGSVSTLTIQRTQQEDSAVYLCASSSPGRAGGRDTQYFGPGTRLTVL.